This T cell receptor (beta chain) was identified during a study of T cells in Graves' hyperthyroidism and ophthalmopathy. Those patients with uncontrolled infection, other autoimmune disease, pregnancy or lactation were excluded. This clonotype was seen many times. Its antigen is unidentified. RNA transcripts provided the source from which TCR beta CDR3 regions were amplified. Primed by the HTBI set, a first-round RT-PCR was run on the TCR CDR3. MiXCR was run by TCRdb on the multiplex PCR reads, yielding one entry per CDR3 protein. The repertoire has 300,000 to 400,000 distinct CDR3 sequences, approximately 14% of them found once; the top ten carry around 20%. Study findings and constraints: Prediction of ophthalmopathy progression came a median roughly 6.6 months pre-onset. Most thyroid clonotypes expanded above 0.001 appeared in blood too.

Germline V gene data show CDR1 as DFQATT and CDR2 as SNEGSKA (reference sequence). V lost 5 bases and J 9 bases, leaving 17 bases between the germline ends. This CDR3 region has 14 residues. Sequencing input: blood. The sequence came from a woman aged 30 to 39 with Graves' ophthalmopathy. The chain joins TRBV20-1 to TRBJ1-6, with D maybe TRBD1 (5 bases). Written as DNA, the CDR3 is TGCAGTGCTCCCTCCGGACGAGGGACTTCACCCCTCCACTTT. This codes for CSAPSGRGTSPLHF.